This T cell receptor beta chain stems from a study of T cell changes during pregnancy in multiple sclerosis. Assay: immunoSEQ multiplex PCR; the TCRdb copy retains only in-frame clones and omits some. Among about 68,000 clones, 90% were seen once, and the ten largest hold roughly 1.5%. This CDR3 has 17 residues. Germline CDR1 SEHNR, CDR2 FQNEAQ (reference sequence). V was clipped by 1 base and J by 0 bases, with 13 bases between them. J is TRBJ1-3 and V is TRBV7-9; a weak D match, TRBD1 (5 bases). The sequence was collected from a female donor with multiple sclerosis, enrolled in a pregnancy study. The starting material was peripheral blood, obtained in the third trimester of pregnancy. For the CDR3, the DNA is TGTGCCAGCAGCTTAGGGGCGGGGGAGTTCTCTGGAAACACCATATATTTT. Translated, it gives CASSLGAGEFSGNTIYF.